The clone carrying this T cell receptor beta chain was counted ten times or more. Its antigen is undetermined. These data originate in a study of T cells after yellow fever vaccination. Study at large: The SMART-Seq v4 Ultra Low Input method served to prepare the low-cell-number fractions. Study-wide results and caveats: The appearance of a small share of clonotypes in both CD4 and CD8 compartments was observed. Subsequent booster samples again held most clones from primary vaccination (roughly 96% CD4, nearly 90% CD8).

The CDR3 has 14 residues. Germline values: CDR1 MNHEY, CDR2 SVGAGI. The trim removed 5 bases at V and 7 bases at J, leaving 10 bases unmatched. By 5'RACE template switching, TCR cDNA was produced, with a universal primer site and UMIs added in the process. MiXCR, run by TCRdb on the 5' RACE reads, gives a single entry per CDR3 protein. The repertoire holds under 70,000 distinct CDR3 sequences, with 7.1% as singletons. The chain carries TRBV6-5 and TRBJ1-2, with 7 bases aligning to TRBD1. Material: CD8+ T cells sorted from PBMCs, obtained on the day of the first yellow fever vaccination. The receptor comes from a man aged 18 to 29 who received the YFV17D yellow fever vaccine. This CDR3 is CASSNLGQVAGYTF. In DNA form, the CDR3 reads TGTGCCAGCAGTAACCTCGGACAGGTCGCTGGCTACACCTTC.